The clone carrying this TCR beta chain was detected only a few times. This sample was taken from a study of blood T cell repertoires in COVID-19. Trimming pared 3 bases from V and 4 bases from J, leaving 12 bases between. This CDR3 has 14 amino acids. In germline, CDR1 is SNHLY, CDR2 FYNNEI. Here immunoSEQ multiplex PCR was the method, and the copy in TCRdb shows in-frame clones only, minus some. The sample has around 450,000 clones, roughly 90% seen once; the top ten hold roughly 4.3%. Sequenced: peripheral blood. This receptor was taken from a woman aged 25 to 45 with acute or convalescent COVID-19. This chain uses TRBV2 with TRBJ1-1; weak D call: TRBD1 (5 bases). The CDR3: CASSDRAVSTEAFF. The CDR3 coding sequence is TGTGCCAGCAGTGACAGGGCAGTTAGCACTGAAGCTTTCTTT.